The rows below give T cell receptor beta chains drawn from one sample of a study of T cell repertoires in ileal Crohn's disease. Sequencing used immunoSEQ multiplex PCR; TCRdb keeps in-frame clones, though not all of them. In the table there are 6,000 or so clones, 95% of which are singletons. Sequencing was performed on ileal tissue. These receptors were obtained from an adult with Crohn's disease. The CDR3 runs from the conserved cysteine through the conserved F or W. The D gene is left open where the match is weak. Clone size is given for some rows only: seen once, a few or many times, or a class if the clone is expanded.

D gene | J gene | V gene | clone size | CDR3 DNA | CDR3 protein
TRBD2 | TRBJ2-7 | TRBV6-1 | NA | TGTGCCAGCAGTGCCCTCGGGGGGCGGGGGGTCCCCTACGAGCAGTACTTC | CASSALGGRGVPYEQYF
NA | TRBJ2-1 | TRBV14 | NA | TGTGCCAGCAGCCTCATCCAACGGGGGGCGGACAATGAGCAGTTCTTC | CASSLIQRGADNEQFF
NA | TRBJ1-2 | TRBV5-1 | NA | TGCGCCAGCAAGCCCGTGGGCCTTATCTATGGCTACACCTTC | CASKPVGLIYGYTF
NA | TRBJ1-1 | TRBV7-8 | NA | TGTGCCAGCAGGATACAGGGGAACACTGAAGCTTTCTTT | CASRIQGNTEAFF
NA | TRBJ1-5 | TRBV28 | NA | TGTGCCAGCAGGAGCAGGAATCAGCCCCAGCATTTT | CASRSRNQPQHF
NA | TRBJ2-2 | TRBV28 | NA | TGTGCCAGCAGTTTACTTCCCCAGGGGACAACGAACACCGGGGAGCTGTTTTTT | CASSLLPQGTTNTGELFF
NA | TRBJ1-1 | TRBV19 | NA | TGTGCCAGTAGTCGGGAATCCAATCGGGTGAACACTGAAGCTTTCTTT | CASSRESNRVNTEAFF
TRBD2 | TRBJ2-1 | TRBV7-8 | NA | TGTGCCAGCAGCTTACAGGGGACTAGCGGGGGCAAGGGGTTCTTC | CASSLQGTSGGKGFF
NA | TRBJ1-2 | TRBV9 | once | TGTGCCAGCAGCGTAGACAGTAACTATGGCTACACCTTC | CASSVDSNYGYTF
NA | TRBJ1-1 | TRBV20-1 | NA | TGCAGTGCTAGCTACACCAACGGGGCTTTCTTT | CSASYTNGAFF
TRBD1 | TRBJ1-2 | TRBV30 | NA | TGTGCCTGGAGTGCCGGGACAGCCAACTATGGCTACACCTTC | CAWSAGTANYGYTF
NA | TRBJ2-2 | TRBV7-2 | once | TGTGCCAGCAGCTCTTCCCGGTCAGGGGAGCTGTTTTTT | CASSSSRSGELFF
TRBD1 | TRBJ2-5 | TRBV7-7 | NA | TGTGCCAGCAGCTTCGGGCAGGGGGTGGAGACCCAGTACTTC | CASSFGQGVETQYF
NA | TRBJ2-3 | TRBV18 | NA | TGTGCCAGCTCACCTATAGATACGCAGTATTTT | CASSPIDTQYF
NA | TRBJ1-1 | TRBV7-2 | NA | TGTGCCAGCAGCTTTCAGGGAGGGTACACTGAAGCTTTCTTT | CASSFQGGYTEAFF
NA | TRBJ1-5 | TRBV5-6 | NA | TGTGCCAGCAGCTTTCGGGGGGGGCGTAGGCCCAATCAGCCCCAGCATTTT | CASSFRGGRRPNQPQHF
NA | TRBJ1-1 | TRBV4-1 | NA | TGCGCCAGCAGCCCTCGACAGATTTCGAACACTGAAGCTTTCTTT | CASSPRQISNTEAFF
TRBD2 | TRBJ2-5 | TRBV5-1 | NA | TGCGCCAGCAGCGTAGGGACTACTAAAGAGACCCAGTACTTC | CASSVGTTKETQYF
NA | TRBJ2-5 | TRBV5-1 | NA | TGCGCCAGCAGCTTGGGAGGGGGAAGAGAGACCCAGTACTTC | CASSLGGGRETQYF
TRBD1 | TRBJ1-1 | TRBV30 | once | TGTGCCTGGAGTGACAGGGGTGAGACTGAAGCTTTCTTT | CAWSDRGETEAFF
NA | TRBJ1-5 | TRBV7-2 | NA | TGTGCCAGCAGCTTGATGGCTAGCAATCAGCCCCAGCATTTT | CASSLMASNQPQHF
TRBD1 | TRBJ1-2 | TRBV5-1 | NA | TGCGCCAGCAGTACGTCTGGGGGACAGGGTGGGGACGGCTACACCTTC | CASSTSGGQGGDGYTF
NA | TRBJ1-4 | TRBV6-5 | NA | TGTGCCAGCAGTTTTTGGGGAGGGGACGAAAAACTGTTTTTT | CASSFWGGDEKLFF
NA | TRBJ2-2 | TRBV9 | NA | TGTGCCAGCAGCGTTTCTCACTTCCTGAACACCGGGGAGCTGTTTTTT | CASSVSHFLNTGELFF
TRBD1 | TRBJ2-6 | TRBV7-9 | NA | TGTGCCAGCAGTTTGGGACAGGGGAATTTTGGGGCCAACGTCCTGACTTTC | CASSLGQGNFGANVLTF
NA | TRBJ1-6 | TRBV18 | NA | TGTGCCAGCTCACCACTGCTGGGGGGTAATTCACCCCTCCACTTT | CASSPLLGGNSPLHF
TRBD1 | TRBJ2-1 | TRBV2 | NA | TGTGCCAGCAGTGCAGGGACAGGGGGCAGCGAGCAGTTCTTC | CASSAGTGGSEQFF
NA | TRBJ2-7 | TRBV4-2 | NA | TGTGCCAGCAGCCCCGGGCAGGGAGGTTACGAGCAGTACTTC | CASSPGQGGYEQYF
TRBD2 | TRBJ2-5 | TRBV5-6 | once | TGTGCCAGCAGCATACGAAGGACTAGCGGGGGTGAGACCCAGTACTTC | CASSIRRTSGGETQYF
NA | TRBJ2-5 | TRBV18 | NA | TGTGCCAGCTCACCAGGAATGGGCGAGACCCAGTACTTC | CASSPGMGETQYF
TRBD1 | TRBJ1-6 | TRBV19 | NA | TGTGCCAGTAGTATAGAGGGACAGTTAAATTCACCCCTCCACTTT | CASSIEGQLNSPLHF
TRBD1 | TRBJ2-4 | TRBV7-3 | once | TGTGCCAGCAGCTTACCCCAGCAGGGACAGCGAGTTACTATCATTCAGTACTTC | CASSLPQQGQRVTIIQYF
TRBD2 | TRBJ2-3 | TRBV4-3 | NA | TGCGCCAGCAGCCAAGTCGTATCGGGGGGACGCACAGATACGCAGTATTTT | CASSQVVSGGRTDTQYF
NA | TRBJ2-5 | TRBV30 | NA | TGTGCCTGGGGCGCTATTAGCGGCTCGTTACAGTACTTC | CAWGAISGSLQYF
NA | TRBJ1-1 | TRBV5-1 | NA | TGCGCCAGCAGCTTGGTGGGGGGATTCAACACTGAAGCTTTCTTT | CASSLVGGFNTEAFF
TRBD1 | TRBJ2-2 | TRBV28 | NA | TGTGCCAGCAGTTTCCGACAGGGGAACACCGGGGAGCTGTTTTTT | CASSFRQGNTGELFF
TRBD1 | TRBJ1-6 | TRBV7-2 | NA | TGTGCCAGCAGCTATAGGGGGGGACAGGGAATTAATAATTCACCCCTCCACTTT | CASSYRGGQGINNSPLHF
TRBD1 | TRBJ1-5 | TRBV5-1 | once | TGCGCCAGCAGCGAATCGGGACAGGGTGGCCAGCCCCAGCATTTT | CASSESGQGGQPQHF
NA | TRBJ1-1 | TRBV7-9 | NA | TGTGCCAGCAGCTTAGGCGGGTTTGGCAGGAACACTGAAGCTTTCTTT | CASSLGGFGRNTEAFF
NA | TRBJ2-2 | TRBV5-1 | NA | TGCGCCAGCAGCTCCGGACAGAACACCGGGGAGCTGTTTTTT | CASSSGQNTGELFF
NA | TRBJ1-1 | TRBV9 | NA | TGTGCCAGCAGCGTAGCCCCGACGAACCGGGAGGGCACTGAAGCTTTCTTT | CASSVAPTNREGTEAFF
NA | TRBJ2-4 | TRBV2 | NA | TGTGCCAGCACGGGAGTTGATAACATTCAGTACTTC | CASTGVDNIQYF
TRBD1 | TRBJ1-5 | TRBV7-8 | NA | TGTGCCAGCAGCGACAGGGATCAGCCCCAGCATTTT | CASSDRDQPQHF
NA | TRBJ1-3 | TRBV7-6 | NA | TGTGCCAGCAGCTTAGCGGAGTGGGTAACTGGAAACACCATATATTTT | CASSLAEWVTGNTIYF
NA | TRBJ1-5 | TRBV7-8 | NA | TGTGCCAGCAGCGTGGGTTCTAGTGGTAATCAGCCCCAGCATTTT | CASSVGSSGNQPQHF
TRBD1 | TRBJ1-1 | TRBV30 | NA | TGTGCCTGGAGCCGGACAGGGGGGTCTGAAGCTTTCTTT | CAWSRTGGSEAFF
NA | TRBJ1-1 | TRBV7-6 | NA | TGTGCCAGCAGCCAAACGGAGGGCAGTGAAGCTTTCTTT | CASSQTEGSEAFF
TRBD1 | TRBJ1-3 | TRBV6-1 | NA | TGTGCCATAGACAGGGGCTCTGGAAACACCATATATTTT | CAIDRGSGNTIYF
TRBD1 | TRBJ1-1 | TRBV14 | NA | TGTGCCAGCAGCCAAGGTCAGGGGGCGAGGGGGACTGAAGCTTTCTTT | CASSQGQGARGTEAFF
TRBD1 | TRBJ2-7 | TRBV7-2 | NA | TGTGCCAGCAGCCTACAGGGGGCCTTGGCACCCTACGAGCAGTACTTC | CASSLQGALAPYEQYF
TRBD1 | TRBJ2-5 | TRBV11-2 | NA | TGTGCCAGCAGCTTAGGACTGCAGGGGGCCTGGGAGACCCAGTACTTC | CASSLGLQGAWETQYF
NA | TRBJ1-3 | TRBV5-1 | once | TGCGCCAGCAGCTTGATCCCGGGAAACGGAAACACCATATATTTT | CASSLIPGNGNTIYF
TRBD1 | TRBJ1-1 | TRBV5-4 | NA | TGTGCCAGCAACGCGGCGACAGGGACGAACACTGAAGCTTTCTTT | CASNAATGTNTEAFF
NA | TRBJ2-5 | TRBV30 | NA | TGTGCCTGGAGTGTGGGACTGATAAAAGAGACCCAGTACTTC | CAWSVGLIKETQYF